Presented here are 15 T cell receptor beta chains from one specimen sequenced in a study of blood T cell repertoires in COVID-19. TCRdb keeps only in-frame clones here, not all; method: immunoSEQ multiplex PCR. The sample has roughly 410,000 clones, approximately 87% seen once. Specimen: peripheral blood. The receptors were gathered from a woman in her sixties or seventies with COVID-19, enrolled during active disease.

J is TRBJ1-1 and V is TRBV10-3, with D hard to call. The V end was cut by 0 bases, the J end by 5 bases, with 13 bases between. Germline V gene lookup returns CDR1 ENHRY and CDR2 SYGVKD. The CDR3 runs to 15 residues. CDR3 sequence reads: CAISESVHTSTEAFF. The CDR3 DNA reads as TGTGCCATCAGTGAGTCGGTCCATACAAGTACTGAAGCTTTCTTT.

The chain has TRBV27 and TRBJ1-2, with D maybe TRBD1 (6 bases). Germline lookup yields CDR1 MNHEY and CDR2 SMNVEV (reference sequence). This CDR3 is built from 13 residues. V was cut by 3 bases and J by 4 bases, with 9 bases left in between. CDR3 sequence (DNA): TGTGCCAGCAGTTTCAACAGGGTCTATGGCTACACCTTC. Its protein is CASSFNRVYGYTF.

The rearrangement joins TRBV5-1 to TRBJ1-3, with D possibly being TRBD1 (5 bases). Trimming left V 3 bases short and J 0 bases short, with 16 bases between. The CDR3 has 17 amino acids. The germline V gene has CDR1 SGHRS and CDR2 YFSETQ. The CDR3 DNA is TGCGCCAGCAGCTCCCGGGACTCCCAGAGCTCTGGAAACACCATATATTTT. Translating it yields CASSSRDSQSSGNTIYF.

The gene calls are TRBV27 and TRBJ2-3, with D maybe TRBD2 (5 bases). CDR3 length: 12 residues. CDR1 and CDR2 (germline): MNHEY, SMNVEV (reference sequence). V lost 4 bases and J 7 bases, leaving 9 bases between the germline ends. This CDR3 reads CASSSPGNTQYF. DNA for the CDR3: TGTGCCAGCAGTTCGCCGGGGAATACGCAGTATTTT.

The chain combines TRBV5-1 with TRBJ1-2, with 10 bases fitting TRBD1. The ends lost 4 bases at V and 7 bases at J; junction bases unmatched: 10. CDR1 is SGHRS and CDR2 is YFSETQ in the germline V gene. The CDR3 is made up of 15 amino acids. DNA for the CDR3: TGCGCCAGCAGCATCGCGGGGACAGGGGTAGGTGGCTACACCTTC. This sequence encodes CASSIAGTGVGGYTF.

The V call is TRBV25-1, the J call TRBJ1-2, with TRBD1 identical over 10 bases. CDR3 length equals 15 residues. Germline V lookup: CDR1 MGHDK, CDR2 SYGVNS. V dropped 0 bases and J dropped 12; count of bases not matched to a gene: 10. CDR3 in amino acids: CASSEYGTGVPAHTF. DNA of the CDR3: TGTGCCAGCAGTGAATATGGGACAGGGGTACCGGCGCACACCTTC.

The chain uses TRBV5-4 and TRBJ1-4, with 9 nucleotides matching TRBD1. Germline V gene sequence: CDR1 SGHNT, CDR2 YYREEE (reference sequence). The trim removed 4 bases at V and 8 bases at J, leaving 9 bases unmatched. The CDR3 is 15 amino acids. This CDR3 reads CASSPSGTGSEKLFF. The CDR3 DNA follows: TGTGCCAGCAGCCCATCCGGGACAGGGAGCGAAAAACTGTTTTTT.

The chain links TRBV4-1 to TRBJ2-7; no clear D. Trimming stripped 4 bases from V and 7 bases from J, with 26 bases between. CDR1 and CDR2 (germline): MGHRA, YSYEKL. The CDR3 has 17 amino acids. The CDR3, as DNA: TGCGCCAGCAGCCCCCGGGTTCTCACGGTACTACGAGTGGAGCAGTACTTC. This encodes CASSPRVLTVLRVEQYF.

This chain joins TRBV5-1 and TRBJ1-2; TRBD1 agrees at 9 bases. CDR1 and CDR2 from the germline V gene are SGHRS and YFSETQ. V lost 1 base, J lost 4 bases, and 11 bases stayed unmatched. The CDR3 runs to 17 residues. The CDR3 loop reads CASSLKYQTGGPYGYTF. CDR3 nucleotides: TGCGCCAGCAGCTTGAAATACCAGACAGGGGGGCCCTATGGCTACACCTTC.

The genes are TRBV2 and TRBJ2-1, with 9 bases aligning to TRBD1. The CDR3 is 15 residues long. Trimming at V came to 3 bases and at J to 4 bases, leaving 4 bases not matched to a gene. CDR1 is SNHLY and CDR2 is FYNNEI in the germline V gene. In DNA form, the CDR3 reads TGTGCCAGCAGTGAGGTCGGGACAGGGTACAATGAGCAGTTCTTC. As protein: CASSEVGTGYNEQFF. The complete variable domain, with remaining parts taken from reference TRBV2 and TRBJ2-1, reads EPEVTQTPSHQVTQMGQEVILRCVPISNHLYFYWYRQILGQKVEFLVSFYNNEISEKSEIFDDQFSVERPDGSNFTLKIRSTKLEDSAMYFCASSEVGTGYNEQFFGPGTRLTVL.

This clone was counted only a few times. The chain links TRBV6-5 to TRBJ1-2; 7 bases fit TRBD1. Per the germline V gene, CDR1 is MNHEY and CDR2 is SVGAGI. CDR3 length: 15 residues. V lost 7 bases, J lost 0 bases, and 8 bases stayed unmatched. The CDR3 coding sequence is TGTGCCAGCACCGCTATCGGGACAGCTAACTATGGCTACACCTTC. Translated, it gives CASTAIGTANYGYTF.

The chain couples TRBV10-2 to TRBJ2-2, with D unresolved. CDR1 WSHSY and CDR2 SAAADI come from the germline V gene. Between the trimmed V and J ends, which lost 3 bases and 6 bases, there was a span of 8 bases. This CDR3 contains 13 residues. CDR3 in amino acids: CASSDEWSGELFF. CDR3 coding DNA: TGCGCCAGCAGTGACGAGTGGTCCGGGGAGCTGTTTTTT.

The chain uses TRBV7-8 and TRBJ2-7; 9 bases match TRBD2. The CDR3 has 19 amino acids. Germline CDR1 reads SGHVS; CDR2 reads FQNEAQ. Germline trimming cut 2 bases from V and 4 bases from J; bases unmatched to any gene: 18. CDR3 DNA: TGTGCCAGCAGCTTAAGCTTTGGATCCGCGGGGGGGAGCAGTTACGAGCAGTACTTC. As protein: CASSLSFGSAGGSSYEQYF.

This clone was detected once. The V call is TRBV2, the J call TRBJ2-5; 8 bases agree with TRBD2. J lost 5 bases, V lost 6 bases, and 20 bases had no gene match. The V gene's germline CDR1 is SNHLY and CDR2 FYNNEI. CDR3 length equals 18 residues. CDR3 sequence reads: CASRSPWEGLGTRETQYF. The CDR3 nucleotides are TGTGCCAGCAGGAGCCCCTGGGAGGGACTAGGGACCCGGGAGACCCAGTACTTC. The whole variable domain, filled in from reference TRBV2 and TRBJ2-5, reads EPEVTQTPSHQVTQMGQEVILRCVPISNHLYFYWYRQILGQKVEFLVSFYNNEISEKSEIFDDQFSVERPDGSNFTLKIRSTKLEDSAMYFCASRSPWEGLGTRETQYFGPGTRLLVL.

The V and J genes are TRBV5-1 and TRBJ2-4; 8 bases match TRBD1. There are 15 residues in the CDR3. V was pared by 3 bases and J by 0 bases, with 2 bases of the junction left unmatched. The V gene's germline CDR1 is SGHRS and CDR2 YFSETQ. The DNA of the CDR3 is TGCGCCAGCAGCTCGGGACAGGCAGCCAAAAACATTCAGTACTTC. Protein product: CASSSGQAAKNIQYF.